The T cell receptor beta chain described here comes from a study of T cell responses to AZD1222 COVID-19 vaccine. Produced via immunoSEQ multiplex PCR; TCRdb's table is partial and in-frame only. The sample gives under 150,000 clones, about nine tenths of which show up once; about 1.9% is in the top ten. This clone was seen only once. The CDR3 is 17 residues long. Germline lookup yields CDR1 SEHNR and CDR2 FQNEAQ (reference sequence). V lost 4 bases to trimming and J lost 2 bases, with 18 bases between them. This chain connects TRBV7-9 to TRBJ2-1; no clear D gene. This receptor was identified in an adult who received the AZD1222 COVID-19 vaccine. The sequences come from peripheral blood, collected 28 days after the second AZD1222 dose. In DNA, the CDR3 is TGTGCCAGCAGCTCCCTGGGATCGTTCCGTGCCTACAATGAGCAGTTCTTC. Encoded protein: CASSSLGSFRAYNEQFF.